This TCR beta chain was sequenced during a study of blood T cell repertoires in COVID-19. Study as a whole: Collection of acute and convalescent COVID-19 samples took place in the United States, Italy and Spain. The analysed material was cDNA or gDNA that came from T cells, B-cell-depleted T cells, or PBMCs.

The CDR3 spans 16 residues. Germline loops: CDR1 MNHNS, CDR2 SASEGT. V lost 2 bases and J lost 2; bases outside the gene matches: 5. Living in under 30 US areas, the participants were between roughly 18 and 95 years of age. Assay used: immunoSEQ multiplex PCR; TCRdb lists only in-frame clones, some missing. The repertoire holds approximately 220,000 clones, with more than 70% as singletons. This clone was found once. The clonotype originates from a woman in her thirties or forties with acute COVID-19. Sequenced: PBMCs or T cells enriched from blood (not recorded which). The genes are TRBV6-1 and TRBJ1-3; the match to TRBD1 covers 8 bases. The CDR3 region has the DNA TGTGCCAGCAGTGAAATTGGGACAGGCCCTGGAAACACCATATATTTT. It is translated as CASSEIGTGPGNTIYF.